This TCR beta chain originates from a study of T cell responses to AZD1222 COVID-19 vaccine. General study results and limits: Seropositive status at baseline applied to only six AZD1222 recipients. In the spike-specific TCR repertoire, nearly half reportedly target unmutated variant regions. Mostly white British, mostly female donors; authors suggested clonal diversity may be underestimated.

Second doses that came at about 4 or about 12 weeks were put together. Data came from immunoSEQ multiplex PCR; TCRdb stores just in-frame clones and leaves some out. The data hold 100,000 to 120,000 clones, with roughly 92% observed a single time. Note on this clone: Antigen specificity is unknown.

Germline loops: CDR1 LGHDT, CDR2 YNNKEL (reference sequence). CDR3 length: 13 amino acids. V shed 1 base and J shed 8 bases, with 9 bases lying between them. The V and J genes are TRBV3-1 (or the pseudogene TRBV3-2) and TRBJ2-1; D could derive from TRBD1 or TRBD2 (5 bases each). Sequencing used peripheral blood, obtained 28 days after the second AZD1222 dose. The TCR comes from an adult who received the AZD1222 COVID-19 vaccine. The CDR3 here is CASSQGGLDEQFF. The CDR3 DNA is TGTGCCAGCAGCCAAGGGGGGTTGGATGAGCAGTTCTTC.